This entry describes one TCR beta chain. The sample is drawn from a study of OX40 agonist ivuxolimab in advanced cancers. Overall study context: Partial responses were observed in three patients, of whom one had hepatocellular carcinoma and two had cutaneous melanoma.

The V and J ends lost 7 bases and 4 bases respectively, with 17 bases between them. The germline V gene encodes CDR1 SGHRS and CDR2 YFSETQ. CDR3 size: 14 residues. The assay was immunoSEQ multiplex PCR, and TCRdb's table has in-frame clones only and misses some. The data show 30,000 or so clones, approximately 80% seen once. Sample: CD4+ or CD8+ T cells sorted from blood, taken in a trial of the OX40 agonist ivuxolimab. The chain is built from TRBV5-1 and TRBJ1-1; D is perhaps TRBD1 (5 bases). This TCR was sampled from an adult with an advanced solid tumor such as melanoma, head and neck, liver or kidney cancer. For the CDR3, the DNA is TGCGCCAGCTCGCGGACGGATGGGGGCACTGAAGCTTTCTTT. This gives the protein CASSRTDGGTEAFF.